Presented here are 19 T cell receptor beta chains from one specimen sequenced in a study of siplizumab effects on memory and regulatory T cells. Assay: immunoSEQ multiplex PCR; the TCRdb copy retains only in-frame clones and omits some. Of 87,000 or so clones in the sample, about 90% were seen once. Sequencing used CD4+ T cells sorted from blood. The receptors come from a human donor in good health.

The chain is built from TRBV28 and TRBJ2-7; D unresolved. The CDR3 has 13 residues. Germline values: CDR1 MDHEN, CDR2 SYDVKM. The V and J ends lost 2 bases and 9 bases respectively, with 14 bases between them. The CDR3 protein is CASSLVGPPAQYF. CDR3 coding DNA: TGTGCCAGCAGTTTAGTCGGACCCCCGGCGCAGTACTTC.

This chain uses TRBV10-1 with TRBJ2-2; D is ambiguous. The CDR3 has 12 amino acids. Germline-derived CDR1 and CDR2 are WNHNN and SYGVQD (reference sequence). V was trimmed by 8 bases and J by 4 bases, leaving 8 bases between them. The CDR3 is CASEAGTGELFF. Here the CDR3 DNA reads TGCGCCAGCGAGGCTGGCACCGGGGAGCTGTTTTTT.

Worth noting for this clone: Other DNA variants within this sample encode the same CDR3. This chain connects TRBV30 to TRBJ1-1, with a tentative D call TRBD1 (5 bases). V gave up 4 bases and J gave up 4 bases, with 13 bases separating them. Germline V gives CDR1 GTSNPN, CDR2 SVGIG (reference sequence). The CDR3 is 13 amino acids. The CDR3 here is CAWIDKGFTEAFF. The CDR3 DNA reads TGTGCCTGGATCGACAAGGGGTTCACTGAAGCTTTCTTT.

V usage is TRBV28 and J usage is TRBJ2-3, with 14 bases identical to TRBD2. The CDR3 consists of 16 residues. J lost 5 bases, V lost 6 bases, and 7 bases had no gene match. CDR1 is MDHEN, CDR2 SYDVKM, per germline. The CDR3 nucleotides are TGTGCCAGCAGGGTGGGGACTAGCGGGAGTGTAGATACGCAGTATTTT. Its translation: CASRVGTSGSVDTQYF.

The V call is TRBV7-9, the J call TRBJ1-1; tentative D call: TRBD1 (5 bases). Germline CDR1 is SEHNR and CDR2 is FQNEAQ (reference sequence). V dropped 3 bases and J dropped 2 bases, with 13 bases sitting between them. The CDR3 is 15 amino acids. CDR3 DNA: TGTGCCAGCAGCTTTTACGGGACGGTCAACACTGAAGCTTTCTTT. Translated: CASSFYGTVNTEAFF.

The V and J genes are TRBV6-1 and TRBJ1-5; TRBD1 is a possible D gene (5 bases). V lost 6 bases and J lost 1, with 10 bases in between. The CDR3 totals 14 residues. Per the germline V gene, CDR1 is MNHNS and CDR2 is SASEGT. CDR3: CASRSGGSNQPQHF. As DNA, the CDR3 is TGTGCCAGCAGGTCGGGGGGGAGCAATCAGCCCCAGCATTTT.

The rearrangement joins TRBV19 to TRBJ1-1; D call uncertain. Germline V lookup: CDR1 LNHDA, CDR2 SQIVND (reference sequence). Trimming left V 5 bases short and J 3 bases short, with 10 bases between. The CDR3 contains 13 residues. CDR3 DNA sequence: TGTGCCAGTAGTTTAGTAGCTTACACTGAAGCTTTCTTT. It specifies CASSLVAYTEAFF.

CDR3 protein: CASRKLAGSYNEQFF. CDR3 in DNA: TGTGCCAGCCGTAAGTTGGCTGGCTCCTACAATGAGCAGTTCTTC. The chain carries TRBV2 and TRBJ2-1; no firm D call. Germline V gene data show CDR1 as SNHLY and CDR2 as FYNNEI. V gave up 8 bases and J gave up 0 bases, with 14 bases separating them. The CDR3 loop spans 15 amino acids. Complete variable domain (other parts from reference TRBV2 and TRBJ2-1): EPEVTQTPSHQVTQMGQEVILRCVPISNHLYFYWYRQILGQKVEFLVSFYNNEISEKSEIFDDQFSVERPDGSNFTLKIRSTKLEDSAMYFCASRKLAGSYNEQFFGPGTRLTVL.

The chain carries TRBV18 and TRBJ2-1; unclear D gene. Germline CDR1 and CDR2: KGHSH and LQKENI. Trimming took off 3 bases at V and 9 bases at J, with 9 bases between the two ends. The CDR3 runs 12 residues. The CDR3 DNA reads TGTGCCAGCTCACCGGGCGCAAGTGAGCAGTTCTTC. Protein: CASSPGASEQFF. The full variable domain, in which reference TRBV18 and TRBJ2-1 provide the parts outside the CDR3, is NAGVMQNPRHLVRRRGQEARLRCSPMKGHSHVYWYRQLPEEGLKFMVYLQKENIIDESGMPKERFSAEFPKEGPSILRIQQVVRGDSAAYFCASSPGASEQFFGPGTRLTVL.

V gene TRBV27 combines with J gene TRBJ1-2; D is possibly TRBD1 (6 bases). Germline V gene sequence: CDR1 MNHEY, CDR2 SMNVEV (reference sequence). The CDR3 has 15 amino acids. Between the trimmed V and J ends, which lost 6 bases and 3 bases, there was a span of 17 bases. The CDR3 is CASSSGTRAHYGYTF. CDR3 DNA: TGTGCCAGCAGCTCCGGGACAAGGGCGCACTATGGCTACACCTTC.

The chain couples TRBV7-3 to TRBJ2-1; possible D gene TRBD2, 6 bases. The CDR3 contains 13 residues. The germline CDR1 and CDR2 sequences are SGHTA and FQGTGA. V was trimmed by 4 bases and J by 10 bases, leaving 14 bases between them. The CDR3 here is CASSWDWDSEQFF. The CDR3 bases are TGTGCCAGCAGCTGGGACTGGGATAGCGAGCAGTTCTTC.

This rearrangement joins TRBV10-1 to TRBJ1-5; tentative D call: TRBD1 (6 bases). Germline V gene data show CDR1 as WNHNN and CDR2 as SYGVQD (reference sequence). The V end lost 2 bases, the J end lost 0 bases, and 11 bases lay between the germline ends. The CDR3 is made up of 16 amino acids. CDR3 coding DNA: TGCGCCAGCAGTGAGGGCCCGGGGGCTAGCAATCAGCCCCAGCATTTT. Protein: CASSEGPGASNQPQHF.

CDR3 DNA sequence: TGTGCCAGCAGTGAACTGGACCTTGGGACTGAAGCTTTCTTT. The encoded protein is CASSELDLGTEAFF. This chain joins TRBV6-1 and TRBJ1-1; unclear D gene. This CDR3 has 14 amino acids. With 2 bases removed from V and 5 bases from J, the gap between germline ends came to 12 bases. The germline CDR1 and CDR2 sequences are MNHNS and SASEGT.

V is TRBV6-5 and J is TRBJ1-2; TRBD1 might be the D (6 bases). The CDR3 spans 15 residues. Trimming left V 6 bases short and J 4 bases short, with 18 bases between. Germline V CDR1 and CDR2: MNHEY, SVGAGI. Written as DNA, the CDR3 is TGTGCCAGCAGAATACGGGGGACACTCGGCTATGGCTACACCTTC. It yields the protein CASRIRGTLGYGYTF.

The chain joins TRBV19 to TRBJ2-3; D possibly uses TRBD1 or TRBD2 (5 bases each). This CDR3 is built from 14 residues. Deletions cut 7 bases from V and 4 bases from J, with 15 bases between. Germline V gives CDR1 LNHDA, CDR2 SQIVND (reference sequence). CDR3 sequence reads: CASTSSGTPDTQYF. The CDR3, as DNA: TGTGCCAGTACCTCCTCGGGGACCCCAGATACGCAGTATTTT.

The chain couples TRBV2 to TRBJ2-3; 11 bases line up with TRBD2. CDR1 is SNHLY and CDR2 is FYNNEI in the germline V gene. The length of the CDR3 is 15 residues. J lost 2 bases, V lost 6 bases, and 4 bases had no gene match. The CDR3 here is CASREGLAATDTQYF. DNA for the CDR3: TGTGCCAGCAGGGAGGGACTAGCGGCCACAGATACGCAGTATTTT. Full variable domain (remainder filled in from reference TRBV2 and TRBJ2-3): EPEVTQTPSHQVTQMGQEVILRCVPISNHLYFYWYRQILGQKVEFLVSFYNNEISEKSEIFDDQFSVERPDGSNFTLKIRSTKLEDSAMYFCASREGLAATDTQYFGPGTRLTVL.

The chain combines TRBV5-6 with TRBJ2-6; D possibly matches TRBD1 or TRBD2 (5 bases each). V was pared by 0 bases and J by 4 bases, with 8 bases between. CDR3 size: 15 residues. From germline, CDR1 is SGHDT and CDR2 YYEEEE. The CDR3 DNA reads TGTGCCAGCAGCTTGGCGGGACGGGGGGCCAACGTCCTGACTTTC. Its translation: CASSLAGRGANVLTF.

CDR3 sequence: CASSPRASSYEQYF. CDR3 DNA: TGTGCCAGCAGCCCCCGCGCCAGCTCCTACGAGCAGTACTTC. This chain uses TRBV7-8 with TRBJ2-7; D remains ambiguous. The CDR3 covers 14 residues. V dropped 5 bases and J dropped 0 bases, with 11 bases sitting between them. Germline values: CDR1 SGHVS, CDR2 FQNEAQ.

The chain employs TRBV6-4 and TRBJ1-5, with TRBD1 identical over 7 bases. The CDR3 sequence is 15 residues long. Trimming at V came to 7 bases and at J to 0 bases, leaving 6 bases not matched to a gene. The V gene's germline CDR1 is MRHNA and CDR2 SNTAGT. This CDR3 is CASNLDRDSNQPQHF. The DNA for the CDR3 is TGTGCCAGCAACCTTGACAGGGATAGCAATCAGCCCCAGCATTTT.